The T cell receptor beta chain described here comes from a study of blood T cell repertoires in COVID-19. This CDR3 is 19 amino acids long. Trimming cost V 4 bases and J 0 bases, with 19 bases left between them. Per germline, CDR1 LGHDT and CDR2 YNNKEL (reference sequence). The method was immunoSEQ multiplex PCR; TCRdb's version includes in-frame clones alone and lacks a portion of them. Among nearly 300,000 clones listed, 85% to 90% were seen once. This clonotype originated in a woman aged 50 to 60 who had been exposed to COVID-19. The V and J genes are TRBV3-1 (or the pseudogene TRBV3-2) and TRBJ2-6, with D tentatively TRBD1 (6 bases). Input material: PBMCs or T cells enriched from blood (not recorded which). CDR3 in DNA: TGTGCCAGCAGCCCCGCTAGTTATGGACAGCGCTCTGGGGCCAACGTCCTGACTTTC. This encodes CASSPASYGQRSGANVLTF.